These T cell receptor beta chains were read from a single sample in a study of graft-versus-host responses after intestinal transplantation. These receptors have no identified antigens. Sequenced by immunoSEQ multiplex PCR; TCRdb stores in-frame clones only, minus some. The sample has around 100,000 clones; over 85% are singletons. This specimen consisted of unstimulated CD8+ T cells sorted from spleen or lymph node cells, obtained before intestinal transplant. The source is a human donor who received an intestinal transplant. Each CDR3 is given with its conserved first and last residue. Each record gives: clone size, V gene, J gene, D gene, CDR3 DNA, CDR3 protein. A D gene is named only where the DNA matches it firmly. Clone size appears in some rows only: once, few, many, or a class for an expanded clone.

few	TRBV10-1	TRBJ1-1	NA	TGCGCCAGCAGTGAAGGGAACACTGAAGCTTTCTTT	CASSEGNTEAFF
NA	TRBV5-1	TRBJ2-7	NA	TGCGCCAGCAGCTTGGGGGGCGAGCAGTACTTC	CASSLGGEQYF
once	TRBV6-6	TRBJ1-2	NA	TGTGCCAGCAGCCGTCCCTCACAAAAGGCTATCTATGGCTACACCTTC	CASSRPSQKAIYGYTF
NA	TRBV7-2	TRBJ2-2	NA	TGTGCCAGCAGCTTAGGTCCCTATTCTGGGGAGCTGTTTTTT	CASSLGPYSGELFF
once	TRBV7-9	TRBJ2-5	NA	TGTGCCAGCAGCTTAGGACAGGGAGGGGAGCAGTACTTC	CASSLGQGGEQYF
NA	TRBV29-1	TRBJ2-3	NA	TGCAGCGTTGACATCGGTGGCGCCGTGACAGATACGCAGTATTTT	CSVDIGGAVTDTQYF
NA	TRBV5-4	TRBJ1-6	NA	TGTGCCAGCAGCCCCGGGGTCAGGGCTGTGTCACCCCTCCACTTT	CASSPGVRAVSPLHF
NA	TRBV7-2	TRBJ2-1	TRBD2	TGTGCCAGCAGTCCTAAAGCGGGGGGAATTTACAATGAGCAGTTCTTC	CASSPKAGGIYNEQFF
NA	TRBV2	TRBJ2-7	TRBD1	TGTGCCAGCAGTGACCCGGGACAGGGTCCCTACGAGCAGTACTTC	CASSDPGQGPYEQYF
NA	TRBV9	TRBJ1-1	NA	TGTGCCAGCAGCGCAGAGTACGGAACTGAAGCTTTCTTT	CASSAEYGTEAFF
NA	TRBV6-6	TRBJ2-2	NA	TGTGCCAGCGGCCCCGGGGAGCTGTTTTTT	CASGPGELFF
NA	TRBV9	TRBJ2-7	TRBD1	TGTGCCAGCAGCGGACAGGGGGAACAGCAGTACTTC	CASSGQGEQQYF
NA	TRBV7-9	TRBJ1-2	NA	TGTGCCAGCAGCTCCCCCGGGACGTACTCCTCCTGGGGCTACACCTTC	CASSSPGTYSSWGYTF
NA	TRBV15	TRBJ1-1	NA	TGTGCCACCAGCAGAGGGGGACCGATGAACACTGAAGCTTTCTTT	CATSRGGPMNTEAFF
NA	TRBV5-6	TRBJ2-7	NA	TGTGCCAGCAGCCGAACAGTACCCTACGAGCAGTACTTC	CASSRTVPYEQYF
NA	TRBV6-1	TRBJ1-1	NA	TGTGCCAGCAGTGAATGGCAGGGCGGGCCTGAAGCTTTCTTT	CASSEWQGGPEAFF
NA	TRBV6-6	TRBJ2-1	TRBD1	TGTGCCAGCAGACCCCTGACAGGGAGCGGTGAGCAGTTCTTC	CASRPLTGSGEQFF
NA	TRBV2	TRBJ1-2	TRBD1	TGTGCCAGCAAAAGCACAGGGGCCGACTATGGCTACACCTTC	CASKSTGADYGYTF
NA	TRBV6-1	TRBJ1-5	NA	TGTGCCGTTGGGCTGAGCGAGTTGGTGAATCAGCCCCAGCATTTT	CAVGLSELVNQPQHF
NA	TRBV10-2	TRBJ1-2	NA	TGCGCCAGCAGTGAGTCCCCGGGGAACGGCTACACCTTC	CASSESPGNGYTF
once	TRBV29-1	TRBJ2-1	TRBD1	TGCAGCGGACGAGAGGGGGCTAATGAGCAGTTCTTC	CSGREGANEQFF
NA	TRBV13	TRBJ2-1	NA	TGTGCCAGCAGCCCCCGTTCCACGGCACGAAATGAGCAGTTCTTC	CASSPRSTARNEQFF
NA	TRBV7-8	TRBJ2-7	NA	TGTGCCAGCAGGAAGTTAGAGACCTACGAGCAGTACTTC	CASRKLETYEQYF
NA	TRBV5-1	TRBJ2-1	NA	TGCGCCAGCAGGCGTGGGGGGTACAATGAGCAGTTCTTC	CASRRGGYNEQFF
NA	TRBV6-1	TRBJ2-3	NA	TGTGCCAGCAGTGAAGGTGGCTATGGCACAGATACGCAGTATTTT	CASSEGGYGTDTQYF
NA	TRBV19	TRBJ2-7	TRBD2	TGTGCCAGTAGTATAAACAGCGGGGGCTACGAGCAGTACTTC	CASSINSGGYEQYF
NA	TRBV4-1	TRBJ2-3	NA	TGCGCCAGCAGCCAAGAGAGCGGCCTAGCGCCGAGAGCCCCAACGAGATATACGCAGTATTTT	CASSQESGLAPRAPTRYTQYF
NA	TRBV5-1	TRBJ2-3	TRBD2	TGCGCCAGCAGCTTGAGTAGCGGGGGACCAGATACGCAGTATTTT	CASSLSSGGPDTQYF
once	TRBV6-5	TRBJ1-5	NA	TGTGCCAGCAGTCGCCTCAATCAGCCCCAGCATTTT	CASSRLNQPQHF
NA	TRBV30	TRBJ1-4	NA	TGTGCCTCGCCGCCCGGGAAACTGTTTTTT	CASPPGKLFF
NA	TRBV19	TRBJ1-1	NA	TGTGCCAGTACTGCGAACACTGAAGCTTTCTTT	CASTANTEAFF
NA	TRBV11-1	TRBJ2-2	NA	TGTGCCAGCAGCTTAGTCGATCGGGAGAACACCGGGGAGCTGTTTTTT	CASSLVDRENTGELFF
NA	TRBV27	TRBJ1-2	NA	TGTGCCAGCAGGGCAGGGATCTATGGCTACACCTTC	CASRAGIYGYTF
NA	TRBV6-5	TRBJ1-1	NA	TGTGCCAGCAGTGAAGACATCGACACTGAAGCTTTCTTT	CASSEDIDTEAFF
NA	TRBV19	TRBJ1-1	NA	TGTGCCAGTAGTATGTCCTTCGCAGACGTGAACACTGAAGCTTTCTTT	CASSMSFADVNTEAFF
NA	TRBV6-5	TRBJ2-7	NA	TGTGCCAGCAGTCGGACAGAGAGCTCCTACGAGCAGTACTTC	CASSRTESSYEQYF
NA	TRBV5-1	TRBJ2-3	NA	TGCGCCAGCAGCTTTCTCCCGCTAGGCAGTACAGATACGCAGTATTTT	CASSFLPLGSTDTQYF
NA	TRBV9	TRBJ1-3	NA	TGTGCCAGCAGCTCTGGAAACACCATATATTTT	CASSSGNTIYF
NA	TRBV30	TRBJ1-1	NA	TGTGCCTGGACAGTGGGGGTGCGGCAGATTGAAGCTTTCTTT	CAWTVGVRQIEAFF
NA	TRBV9	TRBJ2-1	TRBD2	TGTGCCAGCAGCGTAGGCGGGGGTCCCCTCAATGAGCAGTTCTTC	CASSVGGGPLNEQFF
NA	TRBV7-8	TRBJ2-1	TRBD1	TGTGCCAGCAGCTTCTACACCGGGACAGGGGGCGATGAGCAGTTCTTC	CASSFYTGTGGDEQFF